This TCR beta chain is from a study of blood T cell repertoires in COVID-19. V gave up 1 base and J gave up 5 bases, with 14 bases separating them. The CDR3 loop spans 15 amino acids. In germline, CDR1 is SNHLY, CDR2 FYNNEI. Only a few counts were recorded for this clone. The method was immunoSEQ multiplex PCR; TCRdb's version includes in-frame clones alone and lacks a portion of them. The sample records about 36,000 clones, around four fifths being singletons. This clonotype was sampled from a human donor in a cohort sampled during active COVID-19. Sequences were obtained from peripheral blood. V usage is TRBV2 and J usage is TRBJ2-5; maybe TRBD1 (6 bases). The CDR3 reads CASSEEQGHRETQYF. The CDR3 DNA reads TGTGCCAGCAGTGAAGAACAGGGCCATCGTGAGACCCAGTACTTC.